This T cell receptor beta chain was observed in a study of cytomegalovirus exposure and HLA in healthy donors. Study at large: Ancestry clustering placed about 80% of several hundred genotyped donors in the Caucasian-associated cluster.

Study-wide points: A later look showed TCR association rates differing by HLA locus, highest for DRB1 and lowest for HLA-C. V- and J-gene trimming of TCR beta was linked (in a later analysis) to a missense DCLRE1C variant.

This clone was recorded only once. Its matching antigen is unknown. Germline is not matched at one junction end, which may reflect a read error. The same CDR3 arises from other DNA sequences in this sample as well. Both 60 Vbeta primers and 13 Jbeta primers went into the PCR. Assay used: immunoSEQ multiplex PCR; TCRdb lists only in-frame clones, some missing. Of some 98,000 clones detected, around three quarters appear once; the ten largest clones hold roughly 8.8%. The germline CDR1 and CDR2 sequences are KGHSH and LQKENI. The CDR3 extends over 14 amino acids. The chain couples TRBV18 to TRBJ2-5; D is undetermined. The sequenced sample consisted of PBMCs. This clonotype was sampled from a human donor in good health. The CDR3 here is CASSPRSIGETQYF. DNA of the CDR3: TGTGCCAGCTCACCAAGAAGCATCGGAGAGACCCAATACTTC. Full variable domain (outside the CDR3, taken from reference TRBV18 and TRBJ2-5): NAGVMQNPRHLVRRRGQEARLRCSPMKGHSHVYWYRQLPEEGLKFMVYLQKENIIDESGMPKERFSAEFPKEGPSILRIQQVVRGDSAAYFCASSPRSIGETQYFGPGTRLLVL.